This T cell receptor beta chain was identified in a study of tumor and adjacent non-tumor tissue in lung cancer. On the study more broadly: There were approximately twelve adenocarcinoma, a couple of squamous cell carcinoma and 1 small cell lung cancer cases. Approximately 4.2 million productive TCRbeta reads were obtained per sample on average.

CDR1 and CDR2 (germline): MDHEN, SYDVKM. The CDR3 spans 13 residues. The template was RNA from unsorted bulk tissue. Three rounds of nested PCR, following a modified ARM-PCR protocol, produced the TCRbeta library. TCRdb called the multiplex PCR reads again in MiXCR, with one record for every CDR3 protein. Among around 71,000 distinct CDR3 sequences listed, around 77% were seen once. As regards this clonotype: This sequence may be a read error, since a much larger clone differs from it by one base.

This clonotype was sampled from a middle-aged woman with non-small cell lung cancer. V usage is TRBV28 and J usage is TRBJ2-3; TRBD2 matches at 8 bases. Input material: lung tumor tissue. The CDR3 sequence is CANSLAGPDTQYF. The CDR3 nucleotides are TGTGCCAACAGTTTAGCGGGACCAGATACGCAGTATTTT.